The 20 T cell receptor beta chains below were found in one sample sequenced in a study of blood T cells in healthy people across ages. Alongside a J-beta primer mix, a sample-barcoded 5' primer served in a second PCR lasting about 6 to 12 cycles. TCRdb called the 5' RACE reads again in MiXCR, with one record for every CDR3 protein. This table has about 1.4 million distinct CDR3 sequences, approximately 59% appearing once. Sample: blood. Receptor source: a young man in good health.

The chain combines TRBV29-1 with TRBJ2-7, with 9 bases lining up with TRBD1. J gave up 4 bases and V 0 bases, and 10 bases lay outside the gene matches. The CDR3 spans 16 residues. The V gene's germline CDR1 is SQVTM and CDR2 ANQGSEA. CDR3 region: CSVEDFSGTGNYEQYF. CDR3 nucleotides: TGCAGCGTTGAAGATTTTTCGGGGACAGGGAATTACGAGCAGTACTTC.

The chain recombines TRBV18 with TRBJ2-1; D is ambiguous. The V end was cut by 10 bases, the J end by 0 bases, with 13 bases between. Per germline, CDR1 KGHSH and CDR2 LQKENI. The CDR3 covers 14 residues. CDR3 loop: CATFDASSYNEQFF. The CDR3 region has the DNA TGTGCCACCTTCGACGCTAGCTCCTACAATGAGCAGTTCTTC.

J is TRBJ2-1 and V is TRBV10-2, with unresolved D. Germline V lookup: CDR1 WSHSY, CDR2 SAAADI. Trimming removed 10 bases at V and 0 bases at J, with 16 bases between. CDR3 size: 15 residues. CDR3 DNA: TGCGCCACCACCTTCGGCGGAAGCTCCTACAATGAGCAGTTCTTC. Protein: CATTFGGSSYNEQFF.

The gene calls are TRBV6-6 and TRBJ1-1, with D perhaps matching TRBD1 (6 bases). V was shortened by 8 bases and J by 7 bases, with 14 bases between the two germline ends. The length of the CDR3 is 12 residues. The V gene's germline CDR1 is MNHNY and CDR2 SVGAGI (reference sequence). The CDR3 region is CASAGQLHEAFF. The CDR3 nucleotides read TGTGCCAGCGCGGGACAACTCCATGAAGCTTTCTTT.

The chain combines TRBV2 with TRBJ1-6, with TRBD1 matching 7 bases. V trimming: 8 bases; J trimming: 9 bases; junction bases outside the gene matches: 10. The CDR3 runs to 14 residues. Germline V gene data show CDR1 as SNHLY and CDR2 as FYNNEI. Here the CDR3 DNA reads TGTGCCAGCGGGGCTGCGGACAGGCGTTCACCCCTCCACTTT. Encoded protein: CASGAADRRSPLHF. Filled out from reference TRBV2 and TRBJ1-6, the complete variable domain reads EPEVTQTPSHQVTQMGQEVILRCVPISNHLYFYWYRQILGQKVEFLVSFYNNEISEKSEIFDDQFSVERPDGSNFTLKIRSTKLEDSAMYFCASGAADRRSPLHFGNGTRLTVT.

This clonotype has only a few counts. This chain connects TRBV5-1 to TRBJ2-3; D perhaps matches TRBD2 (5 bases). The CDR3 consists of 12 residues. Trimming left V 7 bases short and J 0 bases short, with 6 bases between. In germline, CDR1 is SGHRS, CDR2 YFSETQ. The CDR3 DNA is TGCGCCAGCGGACTGAGCACAGATACGCAGTATTTT. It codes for CASGLSTDTQYF. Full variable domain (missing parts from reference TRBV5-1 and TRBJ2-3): KAGVTQTPRYLIKTRGQQVTLSCSPISGHRSVSWYQQTPGQGLQFLFEYFSETQRNKGNFPGRFSGRQFSNSRSEMNVSTLELGDSALYLCASGLSTDTQYFGPGTRLTVL.

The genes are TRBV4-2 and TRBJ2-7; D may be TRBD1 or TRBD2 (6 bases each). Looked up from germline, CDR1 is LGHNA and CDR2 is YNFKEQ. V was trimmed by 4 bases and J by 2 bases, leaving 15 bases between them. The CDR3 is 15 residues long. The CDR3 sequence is CASSPLSRGAYEQYF. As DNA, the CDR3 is TGTGCCAGCAGCCCCCTTTCGAGGGGGGCCTACGAGCAGTACTTC.

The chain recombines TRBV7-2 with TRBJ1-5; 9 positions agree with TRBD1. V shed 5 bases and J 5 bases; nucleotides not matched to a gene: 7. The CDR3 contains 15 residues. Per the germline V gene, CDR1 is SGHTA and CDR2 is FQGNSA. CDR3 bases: TGTGCCAGCAGCGAAACAGGGGGCCGTGATCAGCCCCAGCATTTT. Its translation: CASSETGGRDQPQHF.

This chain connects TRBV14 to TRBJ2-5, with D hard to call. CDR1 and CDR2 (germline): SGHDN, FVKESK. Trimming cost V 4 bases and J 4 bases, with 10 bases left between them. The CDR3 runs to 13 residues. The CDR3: CASSRVGSETQYF. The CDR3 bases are TGTGCCAGCAGCCGGGTGGGATCAGAGACCCAGTACTTC. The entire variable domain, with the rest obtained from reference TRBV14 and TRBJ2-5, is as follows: EAGVTQFPSHSVIEKGQTVTLRCDPISGHDNLYWYRRVMGKEIKFLLHFVKESKQDESGMPNNRFLAERTGGTYSTLKVQPAELEDSGVYFCASSRVGSETQYFGPGTRLLVL.

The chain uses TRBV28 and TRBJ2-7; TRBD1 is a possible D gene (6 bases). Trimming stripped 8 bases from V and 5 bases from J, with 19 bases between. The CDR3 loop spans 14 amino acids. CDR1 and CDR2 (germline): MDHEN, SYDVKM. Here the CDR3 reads CASSLQGYVDEQYF. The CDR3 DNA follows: TGTGCCAGCTCCTTGCAGGGGTATGTCGACGAGCAGTACTTC.

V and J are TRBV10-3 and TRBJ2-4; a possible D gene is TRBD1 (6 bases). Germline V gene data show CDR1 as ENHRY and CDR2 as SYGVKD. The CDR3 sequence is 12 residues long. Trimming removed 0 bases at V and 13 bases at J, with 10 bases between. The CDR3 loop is CAISESDSRQYF. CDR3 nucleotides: TGTGCCATCAGTGAGTCGGACAGTAGGCAGTACTTC.

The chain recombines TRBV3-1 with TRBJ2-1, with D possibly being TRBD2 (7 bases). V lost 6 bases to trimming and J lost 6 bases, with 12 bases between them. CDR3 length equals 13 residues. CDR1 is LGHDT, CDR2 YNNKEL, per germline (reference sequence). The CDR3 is CASRKGGVNEQFF. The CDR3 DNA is TGTGCCAGCAGGAAAGGGGGGGTCAATGAGCAGTTCTTC.

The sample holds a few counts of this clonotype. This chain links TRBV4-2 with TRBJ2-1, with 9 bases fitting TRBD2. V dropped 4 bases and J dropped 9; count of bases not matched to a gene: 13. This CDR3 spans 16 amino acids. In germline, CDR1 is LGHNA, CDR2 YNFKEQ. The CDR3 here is CASSPYPGTSRVEQFF. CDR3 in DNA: TGTGCCAGCAGCCCTTACCCGGGGACTAGCAGGGTTGAGCAGTTCTTC.

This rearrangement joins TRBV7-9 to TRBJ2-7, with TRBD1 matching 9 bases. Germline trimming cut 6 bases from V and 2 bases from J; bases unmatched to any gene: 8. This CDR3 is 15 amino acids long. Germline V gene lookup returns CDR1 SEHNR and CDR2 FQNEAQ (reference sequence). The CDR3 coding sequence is TGTGCCAGCAGGGGGGACAGGGACATTACCTACGAGCAGTACTTC. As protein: CASRGDRDITYEQYF.

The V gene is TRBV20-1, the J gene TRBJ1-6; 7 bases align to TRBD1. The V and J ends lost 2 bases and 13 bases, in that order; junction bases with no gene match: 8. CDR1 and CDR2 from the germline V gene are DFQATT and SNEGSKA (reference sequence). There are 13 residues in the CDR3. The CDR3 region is CSARKGGAPPLHF. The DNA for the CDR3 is TGCAGTGCTAGAAAAGGGGGCGCGCCCCCCCTCCACTTT.

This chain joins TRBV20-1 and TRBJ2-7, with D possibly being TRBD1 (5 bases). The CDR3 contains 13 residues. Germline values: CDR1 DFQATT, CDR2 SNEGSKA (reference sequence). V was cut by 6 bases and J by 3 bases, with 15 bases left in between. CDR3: CSATAATGYEQYF. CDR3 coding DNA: TGCAGTGCCACCGCGGCTACAGGCTACGAGCAGTACTTC.

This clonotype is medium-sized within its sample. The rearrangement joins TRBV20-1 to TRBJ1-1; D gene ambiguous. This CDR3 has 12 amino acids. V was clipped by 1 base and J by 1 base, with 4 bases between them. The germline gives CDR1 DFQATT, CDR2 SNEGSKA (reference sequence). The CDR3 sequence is CSARVGNTEAFF. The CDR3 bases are TGCAGTGCTAGAGTAGGGAACACTGAAGCTTTCTTT.

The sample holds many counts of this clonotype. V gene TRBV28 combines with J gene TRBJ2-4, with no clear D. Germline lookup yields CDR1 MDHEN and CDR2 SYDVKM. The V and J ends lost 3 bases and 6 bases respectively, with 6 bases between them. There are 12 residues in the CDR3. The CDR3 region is CASSFGVNIQYF. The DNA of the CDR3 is TGTGCCAGCAGTTTCGGTGTAAACATTCAGTACTTC.

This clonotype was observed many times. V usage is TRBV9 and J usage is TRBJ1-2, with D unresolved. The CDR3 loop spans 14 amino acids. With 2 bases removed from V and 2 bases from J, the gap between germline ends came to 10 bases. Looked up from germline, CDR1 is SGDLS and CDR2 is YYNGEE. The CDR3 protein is CASSVEGMNYGYTF. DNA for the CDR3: TGTGCCAGCAGCGTTGAGGGCATGAACTATGGCTACACCTTC.

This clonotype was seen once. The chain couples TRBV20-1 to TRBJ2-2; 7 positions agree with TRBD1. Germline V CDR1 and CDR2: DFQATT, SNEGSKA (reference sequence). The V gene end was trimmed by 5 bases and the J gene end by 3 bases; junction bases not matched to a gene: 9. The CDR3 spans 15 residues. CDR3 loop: CSALGQSIYTGELFF. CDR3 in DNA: TGCAGTGCTCTGGGACAGAGTATATACACCGGGGAGCTGTTTTTT.